This passage covers 2 T cell receptor beta chains from one sample sequenced in a study of shared clonotypes between healthy human individuals. Sequenced by immunoSEQ multiplex PCR; TCRdb stores in-frame clones only, minus some. The sample records approximately 1,500,000 clones, roughly 98% being singletons. The sample taken for sequencing was naive CD4+ T cells sorted from blood. Subset specified: CD45RA+ positively selected. The receptors were gathered from a man aged 30 to 39 in good health.

The chain links TRBV28 to TRBJ2-1; no clear D. V was cut by 1 base and J by 15 bases, with 16 bases left in between. The CDR3 length is 13 residues. Germline CDR1 MDHEN, CDR2 SYDVKM. The CDR3 spells CASSLYSYNESFF. For the CDR3, the DNA is TGTGCCAGCAGTTTATACTCGTACAATGAGTCGTTCTTC. The full variable domain, with the rest looked up from reference TRBV28 and TRBJ2-1, is DVKVTQSSRYLVKRTGEKVFLECVQDMDHENMFWYRQDPGLGLRLIYFSYDVKMKEKGDIPEGYSVSREKKERFSLILESASTNQTSMYLCASSLYSYNESFFGPGTRLTVL.

The V call is TRBV28, the J call TRBJ2-5; D perhaps matches TRBD2 (5 bases). V lost 5 bases, J lost 2 bases, and 15 bases lay in between. The CDR3 is 15 amino acids. CDR1 and CDR2 (germline): MDHEN, SYDVKM. The CDR3 region is CASSAKTGVQETQYF. The CDR3 DNA follows: TGTGCCAGCAGTGCGAAAACCGGGGTTCAAGAGACCCAGTACTTC. Drawing the rest from reference TRBV28 and TRBJ2-5, the complete variable domain is DVKVTQSSRYLVKRTGEKVFLECVQDMDHENMFWYRQDPGLGLRLIYFSYDVKMKEKGDIPEGYSVSREKKERFSLILESASTNQTSMYLCASSAKTGVQETQYFGPGTRLLVL.